In this sample, the clone carrying this T cell receptor beta chain turned up once. What it binds is not known. The assay was immunoSEQ multiplex PCR, and TCRdb's table has in-frame clones only and misses some. The sample has 35,000 to 50,000 clones; 90% to 95% are singletons. The data are from a study of graft-versus-host responses after intestinal transplantation. Study-wide results and caveats: Peak circulating GvH clone levels were associated with early post-transplant HvG declines. Allografts of one patient group, those with graft-donor T cell macrochimerism, had high graft-versus-host to host-versus-graft clonal ratios.

Germline assignment: CDR1 WSHSY and CDR2 SAAADI. The germline V and J ends were trimmed by 4 bases and 3 bases, with 10 bases remaining between them. This CDR3 spans 14 amino acids. This TCR came from a human donor who was the organ donor for an intestinal transplant. The chain couples TRBV10-2 to TRBJ1-5; no clear D gene. Source: unstimulated CD8+ T cells sorted from spleen or lymph node cells, taken before transplant. CDR3 sequence: CASSVSGVNQPQHF. CDR3 bases: TGCGCCAGCAGTGTCTCCGGGGTCAATCAGCCCCAGCATTTT.